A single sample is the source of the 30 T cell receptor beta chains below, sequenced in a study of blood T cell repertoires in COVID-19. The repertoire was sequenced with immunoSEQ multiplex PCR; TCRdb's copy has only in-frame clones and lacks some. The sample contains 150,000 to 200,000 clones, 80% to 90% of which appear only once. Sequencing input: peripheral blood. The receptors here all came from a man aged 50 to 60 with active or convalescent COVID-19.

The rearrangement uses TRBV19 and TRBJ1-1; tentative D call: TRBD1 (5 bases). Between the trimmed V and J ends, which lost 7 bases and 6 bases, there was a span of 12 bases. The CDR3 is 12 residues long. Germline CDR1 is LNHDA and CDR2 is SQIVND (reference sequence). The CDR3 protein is CASTPRGSEAFF. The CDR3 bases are TGTGCCAGTACCCCAAGGGGATCTGAAGCTTTCTTT. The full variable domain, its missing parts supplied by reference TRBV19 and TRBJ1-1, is DGGITQSPKYLFRKEGQNVTLSCEQNLNHDAMYWYRQDPGQGLRLIYYSQIVNDFQKGDIAEGYSVSREKKESFPLTVTSAQKNPTAFYLCASTPRGSEAFFGQGTRLTVV.

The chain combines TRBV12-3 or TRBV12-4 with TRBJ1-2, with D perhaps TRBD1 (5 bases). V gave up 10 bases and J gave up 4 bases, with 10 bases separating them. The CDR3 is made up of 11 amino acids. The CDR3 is CATGRGYGYTF. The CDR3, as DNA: TGTGCCACAGGGAGGGGCTATGGCTACACCTTC.

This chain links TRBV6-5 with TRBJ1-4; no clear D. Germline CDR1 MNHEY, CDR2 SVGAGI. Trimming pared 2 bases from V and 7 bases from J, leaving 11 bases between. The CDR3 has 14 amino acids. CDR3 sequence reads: CASSYVPGGEKLFF. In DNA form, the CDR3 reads TGTGCCAGCAGTTACGTGCCGGGAGGTGAAAAACTGTTTTTT.

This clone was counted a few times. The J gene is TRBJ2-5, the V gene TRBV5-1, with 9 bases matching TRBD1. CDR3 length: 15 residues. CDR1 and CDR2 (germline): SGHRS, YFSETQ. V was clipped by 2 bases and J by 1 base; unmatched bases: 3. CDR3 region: CASSLQGAFQETQYF. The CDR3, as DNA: TGCGCCAGCAGCTTACAGGGGGCTTTCCAAGAGACCCAGTACTTC.

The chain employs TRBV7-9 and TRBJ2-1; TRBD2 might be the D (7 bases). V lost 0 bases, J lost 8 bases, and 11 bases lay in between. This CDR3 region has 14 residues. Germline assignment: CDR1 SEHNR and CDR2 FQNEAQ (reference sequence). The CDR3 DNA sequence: TGTGCCAGCAGCTTAGCGGGAGGGGGGTATGAGCAGTTCTTC. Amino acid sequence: CASSLAGGGYEQFF.

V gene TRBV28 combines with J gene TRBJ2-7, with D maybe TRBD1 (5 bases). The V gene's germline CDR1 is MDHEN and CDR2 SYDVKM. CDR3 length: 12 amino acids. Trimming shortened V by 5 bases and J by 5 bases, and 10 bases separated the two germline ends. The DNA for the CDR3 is TGTGCCAGCAGTCCGTGGGGCAACGAGCAGTACTTC. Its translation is CASSPWGNEQYF.

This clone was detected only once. The CDR3 sequence: CASSLATADTQYF. As DNA, the CDR3 is TGTGCCAGCAGCTTAGCTACAGCTGATACGCAGTATTTT. The chain joins TRBV7-6 to TRBJ2-3; D unresolved. Germline V lookup: CDR1 SGHVS, CDR2 FNYEAQ. V gave up 0 bases and J gave up 6 bases, with 7 bases separating them. This CDR3 is built from 13 residues.

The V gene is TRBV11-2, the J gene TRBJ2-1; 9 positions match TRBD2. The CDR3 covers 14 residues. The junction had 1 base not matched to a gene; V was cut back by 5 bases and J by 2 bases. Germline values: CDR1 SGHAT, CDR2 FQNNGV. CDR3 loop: CASSVAGAYNEQFF. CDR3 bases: TGTGCCAGCAGCGTAGCGGGGGCCTACAATGAGCAGTTCTTC. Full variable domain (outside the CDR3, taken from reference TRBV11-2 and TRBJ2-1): EAGVAQSPRYKIIEKRQSVAFWCNPISGHATLYWYQQILGQGPKLLIQFQNNGVVDDSQLPKDRFSAERLKGVDSTLKIQPAKLEDSAVYLCASSVAGAYNEQFFGPGTRLTVL.

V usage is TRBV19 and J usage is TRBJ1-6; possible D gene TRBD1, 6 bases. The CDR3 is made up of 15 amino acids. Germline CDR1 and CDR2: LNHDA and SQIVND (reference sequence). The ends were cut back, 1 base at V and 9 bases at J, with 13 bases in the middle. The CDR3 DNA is TGTGCCAGTAGTATAGGGGCGGTGGGGGCTTCACCCCTCCACTTT. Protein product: CASSIGAVGASPLHF.

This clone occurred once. CDR3 DNA sequence: TGTGCCAGCAGCCTTTGGGACAGGGAGGTCGAGCAGTACTTC. It encodes CASSLWDREVEQYF. This sequence joins TRBV11-2 and TRBJ2-7; 9 nucleotides match TRBD1. This CDR3 has 14 residues. Germline V gives CDR1 SGHAT, CDR2 FQNNGV. Trimming took 5 bases from V and 6 from J; bases not matched to a gene: 8.

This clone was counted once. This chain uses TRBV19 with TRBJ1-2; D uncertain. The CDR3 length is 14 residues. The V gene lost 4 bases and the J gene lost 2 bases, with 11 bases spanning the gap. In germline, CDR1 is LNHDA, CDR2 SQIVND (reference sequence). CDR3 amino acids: CASSRTDSNYGYTF. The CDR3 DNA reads TGTGCCAGTAGTAGGACGGACTCAAACTATGGCTACACCTTC.

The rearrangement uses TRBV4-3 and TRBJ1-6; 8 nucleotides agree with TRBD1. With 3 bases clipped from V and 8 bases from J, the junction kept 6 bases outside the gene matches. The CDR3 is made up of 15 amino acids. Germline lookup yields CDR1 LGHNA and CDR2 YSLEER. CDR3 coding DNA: TGCGCCAGCAGCCAGGCTGGACAGGGTTATTCACCCCTCCACTTT. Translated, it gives CASSQAGQGYSPLHF.

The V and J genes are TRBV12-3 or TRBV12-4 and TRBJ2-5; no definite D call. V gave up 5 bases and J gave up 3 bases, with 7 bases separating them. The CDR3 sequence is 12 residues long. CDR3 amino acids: CASSSVEETQYF. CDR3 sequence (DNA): TGTGCCAGCAGTAGCGTTGAAGAGACCCAGTACTTC.

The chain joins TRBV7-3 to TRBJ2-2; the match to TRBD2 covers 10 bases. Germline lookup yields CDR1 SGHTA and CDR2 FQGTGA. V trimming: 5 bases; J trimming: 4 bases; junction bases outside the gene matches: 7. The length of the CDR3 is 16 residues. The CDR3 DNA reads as TGTGCCAGCAGCCTCCGGACTAGCGGCGGCACCGGGGAGCTGTTTTTT. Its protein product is CASSLRTSGGTGELFF. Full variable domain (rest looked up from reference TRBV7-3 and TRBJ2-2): GAGVSQTPSNKVTEKGKYVELRCDPISGHTALYWYRQSLGQGPEFLIYFQGTGAADDSGLPNDRFFAVRPEGSVSTLKIQRTERGDSAVYLCASSLRTSGGTGELFFGEGSRLTVL.

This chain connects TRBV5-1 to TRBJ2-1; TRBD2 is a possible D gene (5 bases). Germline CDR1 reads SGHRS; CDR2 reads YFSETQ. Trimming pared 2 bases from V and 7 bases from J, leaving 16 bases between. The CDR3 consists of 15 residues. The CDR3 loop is CASSLSGLRGNEQFF. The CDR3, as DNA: TGCGCCAGCAGCTTAAGCGGCCTCCGAGGGAATGAGCAGTTCTTC.

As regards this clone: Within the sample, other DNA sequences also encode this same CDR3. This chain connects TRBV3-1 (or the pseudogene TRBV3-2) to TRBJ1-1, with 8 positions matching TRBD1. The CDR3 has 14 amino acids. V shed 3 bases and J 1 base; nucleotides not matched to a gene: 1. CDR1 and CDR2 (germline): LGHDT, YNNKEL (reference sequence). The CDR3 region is CASSQGQENTEAFF. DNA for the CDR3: TGTGCCAGCAGCCAGGGACAGGAGAACACTGAAGCTTTCTTT.

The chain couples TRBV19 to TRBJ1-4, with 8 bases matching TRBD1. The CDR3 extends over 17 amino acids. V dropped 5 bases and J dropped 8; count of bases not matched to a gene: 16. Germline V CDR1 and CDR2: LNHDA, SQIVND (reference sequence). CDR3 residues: CASSPSHTGSGGEKLFF. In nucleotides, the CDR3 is TGTGCCAGTAGTCCATCTCACACTGGATCAGGGGGCGAAAAACTGTTTTTT.

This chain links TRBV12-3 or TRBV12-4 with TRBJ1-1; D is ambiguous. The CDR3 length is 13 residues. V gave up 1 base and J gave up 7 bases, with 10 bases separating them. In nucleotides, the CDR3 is TGTGCCAGCAGTTTAGGAGGTGGATTTGAAGCTTTCTTT. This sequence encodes CASSLGGGFEAFF.

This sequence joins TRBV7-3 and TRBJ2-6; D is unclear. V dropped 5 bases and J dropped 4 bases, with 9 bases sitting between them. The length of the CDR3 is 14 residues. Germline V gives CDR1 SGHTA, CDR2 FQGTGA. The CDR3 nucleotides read TGTGCCAGCAGCCTAGGTAGCGGGGCCAACGTCCTGACTTTC. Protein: CASSLGSGANVLTF.

CDR3 DNA sequence: TGTGCCTGGAGTGAGGGGCCTCAGGGGTATCGACAGTACTTC. Protein: CAWSEGPQGYRQYF. The chain joins TRBV30 to TRBJ2-7; D possibly corresponds to TRBD1 (6 bases). Germline assignment: CDR1 GTSNPN and CDR2 SVGIG (reference sequence). The V gene lost 1 base and the J gene lost 10 bases, with 20 bases spanning the gap. This CDR3 spans 14 amino acids.

This CDR3 is CASSLSATEAFF. CDR3 bases: TGTGCCAGCAGTTTAAGCGCCACTGAAGCTTTCTTT. V gene TRBV12-3 or TRBV12-4 combines with J gene TRBJ1-1; D is unresolved. There are 12 residues in the CDR3. Trimming took off 2 bases at V and 4 bases at J, with 5 bases between the two ends.

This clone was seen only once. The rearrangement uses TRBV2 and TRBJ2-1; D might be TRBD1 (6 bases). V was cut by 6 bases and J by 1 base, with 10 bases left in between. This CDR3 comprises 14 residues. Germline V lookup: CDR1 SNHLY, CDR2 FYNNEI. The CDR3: CASRTGQSYNEQFF. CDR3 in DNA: TGTGCCAGCAGGACGGGACAATCCTACAATGAGCAGTTCTTC.

The CDR3 protein is CASRETGGGNTIYF. In DNA, the CDR3 is TGTGCCAGCAGAGAGACAGGGGGCGGAAACACCATATATTTT. The chain combines TRBV6-5 with TRBJ1-3; 10 nucleotides line up with TRBD1. The CDR3 consists of 14 residues. Germline V gene lookup returns CDR1 MNHEY and CDR2 SVGAGI. With 6 bases clipped from V and 4 bases from J, the junction kept 3 bases outside the gene matches.

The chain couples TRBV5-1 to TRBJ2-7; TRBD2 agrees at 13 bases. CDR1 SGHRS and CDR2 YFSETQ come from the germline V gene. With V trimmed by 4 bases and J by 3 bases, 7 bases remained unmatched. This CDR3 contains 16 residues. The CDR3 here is CASSPRTSGRFYEQYF. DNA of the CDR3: TGCGCCAGCAGCCCCAGGACTAGCGGGAGATTCTACGAGCAGTACTTC.

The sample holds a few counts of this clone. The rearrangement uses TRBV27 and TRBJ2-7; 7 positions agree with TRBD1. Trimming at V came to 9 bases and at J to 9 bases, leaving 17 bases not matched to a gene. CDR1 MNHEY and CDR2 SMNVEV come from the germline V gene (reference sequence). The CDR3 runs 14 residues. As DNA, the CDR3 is TGTGCCAGTAAAATAGGACAGGCAAACGGTGGGCAGTACTTC. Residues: CASKIGQANGGQYF.

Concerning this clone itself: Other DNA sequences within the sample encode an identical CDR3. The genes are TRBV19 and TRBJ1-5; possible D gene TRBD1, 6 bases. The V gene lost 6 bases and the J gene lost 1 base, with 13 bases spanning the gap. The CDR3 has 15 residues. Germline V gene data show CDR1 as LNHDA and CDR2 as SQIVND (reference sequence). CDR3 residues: CASSPTGYSNQPQHF. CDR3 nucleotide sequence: TGTGCCAGTAGCCCCACAGGGTACAGCAATCAGCCCCAGCATTTT.

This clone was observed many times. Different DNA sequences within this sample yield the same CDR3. The CDR3 sequence: CASSLTTTGELFF. The CDR3 region has the DNA TGTGCCAGCAGCCTGACTACTACCGGGGAGCTGTTTTTT. The chain combines TRBV4-2 with TRBJ2-2; possibly TRBD2 for D (5 bases). V lost 4 bases to trimming and J lost 5 bases, with 8 bases between them. The CDR3 runs 13 residues. The V gene's germline CDR1 is LGHNA and CDR2 YNFKEQ.

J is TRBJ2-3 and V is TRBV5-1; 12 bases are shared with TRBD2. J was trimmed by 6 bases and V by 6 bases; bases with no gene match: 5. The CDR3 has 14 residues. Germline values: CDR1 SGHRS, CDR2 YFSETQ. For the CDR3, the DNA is TGCGCCAGCACTGGACTAGCGGGATCGGATACGCAGTATTTT. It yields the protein CASTGLAGSDTQYF.

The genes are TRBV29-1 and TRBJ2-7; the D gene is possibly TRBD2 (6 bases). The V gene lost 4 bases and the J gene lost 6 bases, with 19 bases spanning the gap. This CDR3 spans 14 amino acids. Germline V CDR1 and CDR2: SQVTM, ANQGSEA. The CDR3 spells CSVGLRETNSEQYF. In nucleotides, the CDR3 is TGCAGCGTTGGATTACGGGAGACTAACTCCGAGCAGTACTTC.

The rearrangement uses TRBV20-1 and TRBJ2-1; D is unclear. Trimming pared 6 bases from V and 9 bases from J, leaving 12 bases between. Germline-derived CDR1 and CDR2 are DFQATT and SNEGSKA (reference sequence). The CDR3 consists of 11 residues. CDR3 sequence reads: CSAPSLSEQFF. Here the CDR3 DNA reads TGCAGTGCACCTTCCCTCAGTGAGCAGTTCTTC.